This TCR beta chain was recovered during a study of blood T cell repertoires in COVID-19. For the study at large: T cells, B-cell-depleted T cells, or PBMCs supplied cDNA or gDNA.

The repertoire was sequenced with immunoSEQ multiplex PCR; TCRdb's copy has only in-frame clones and lacks some. The sample lists about 100,000 clones, around 88% occurring once. CDR1 is MNHEY and CDR2 is SVGEGT in the germline V gene. This CDR3 is 16 amino acids long. The ends lost 2 bases at V and 4 bases at J; junction bases unmatched: 2. The chain recombines TRBV6-2 or TRBV6-3 with TRBJ2-1; 13 nucleotides agree with TRBD2. Sequencing was performed on peripheral blood. The sequence came from a human donor in a cohort sampled during active COVID-19. The CDR3 DNA sequence: TGTGCCAGCAGTTACGGACTAGCGGGAGCGTACAATGAGCAGTTCTTC. Amino acids: CASSYGLAGAYNEQFF.